This is a list of T cell receptor beta chains from one sample in a study of shared clonotypes between healthy human individuals. Some clones are missing from TCRdb's copy, which holds only in-frame ones; the method was immunoSEQ multiplex PCR. Of millions of clones listed, 85% to 95% are singletons. The source material was naive CD4+ T cells sorted from blood. Receptor source: a man aged 18 to 30 in good health. The conserved cysteine and the conserved F or W are not part of the CDR3 here.

v_gene	j_gene	CDR3aa
TRBV30	TRBJ2-7	AYEGAGDEQY
TRBV28	TRBJ2-2	ASSLRHINTGELF
TRBV7-2	TRBJ2-1	ASSAPGLAGSGTYNEQF
TRBV7-2	TRBJ2-7	ASSPGTFSYEQY
TRBV5-6	TRBJ1-5	ASSLLDQPQH
TRBV2	TRBJ1-5	ASSEMGQGRQPQH
TRBV5-1	TRBJ2-7	ASSEGSPYEQY
TRBV7-2	TRBJ2-1	ASSPAYEQF
TRBV6-5	TRBJ2-5	ASSYPGTGETQY
TRBV5-1	TRBJ1-6	ASSPWTPNSPLH
TRBV30	TRBJ2-7	AWSSTGRYEQY
TRBV29-1	TRBJ1-1	SVDYSGSWGTEAF
TRBV7-2	TRBJ2-7	ASSLTGGGGLGYEQY
TRBV7-4	TRBJ1-5	ASSLNELQPQH
TRBV6-1	TRBJ1-4	ASSQGLGGEKLF
TRBV10-3	TRBJ2-2	AIRSGTPGGELF
TRBV29-1	TRBJ2-2	SVGHRMSRGELF
TRBV29-1	TRBJ2-7	SVEGLSEQY
TRBV2	TRBJ2-1	ASSPRGSGGLYNEQF
TRBV4-1	TRBJ1-2	ASSTGRGGWGYT
TRBV5-1	TRBJ2-6	ASSLPRAGANVLT
TRBV2	TRBJ2-5	ASSEIGGKETQY
TRBV6-6	TRBJ1-1	ASSSTGPRTEAF
TRBV7-9	TRBJ2-3	ASSLAWREGFSDTQY
TRBV4-2	TRBJ2-5	ASSQNRGLETQY
TRBV25-1	TRBJ1-4	ASSEFEGISEKLF
TRBV6-1	TRBJ1-5	ASTGTGSGQPQH
TRBV28	TRBJ1-4	ASNTILKDNEKLF
TRBV6-1	TRBJ1-4	ASSFGGTGNEKLF
TRBV7-9	TRBJ2-5	ASSPPQETQY
TRBV10-3	TRBJ1-4	AIRGQGNEKLF
TRBV5-1	TRBJ2-7	ASSTPGRREQY
TRBV29-1	TRBJ2-7	SVGPGTGRYEQY
TRBV5-1	TRBJ2-7	ASKGTSGGYEQY
TRBV20-1	TRBJ1-1	SVLRNTEAF
TRBV19	TRBJ2-3	ASSIATDPTDTQY
TRBV6-5	TRBJ1-4	ASSTGTAEKLF
TRBV18	TRBJ2-5	ASSPSEETQY
TRBV2	TRBJ2-3	ASSEGAGGSTDTQY
TRBV5-6	TRBJ1-5	ASSLQGPNQPQH
TRBV18	TRBJ2-3	ASSPVDSTDTQY
TRBV9	TRBJ2-5	ASSVSIFQPGRQETQY
TRBV6-5	TRBJ2-5	ASSTGGAIQETQY
TRBV5-1	TRBJ1-1	ASSLAAGGWQNTEAF
TRBV4-1	TRBJ1-2	ASSQGAASSYGYT
TRBV2	TRBJ1-1	ASSADDYEAF
TRBV30	TRBJ2-7	AWKGQGMLGY
TRBV10-3	TRBJ1-3	ATSWGEHSGNTIY
TRBV6-1	TRBJ2-5	ASTSGGQETQY
TRBV19	TRBJ2-7	ASSRDRAYEQY
TRBV9	TRBJ2-7	ASSVGSGGYEQY
TRBV5-1	TRBJ1-1	ASSPGTGSNTEAF
TRBV6-5	TRBJ2-7	ASSYGRSSYEQY
TRBV7-8	TRBJ1-5	ASSPRTGQPQH
TRBV5-1	TRBJ2-5	ASSPAGGGEETQY